The 10 T cell receptor beta chains below all came from one sample that was sequenced in a study of blood T cell repertoires in COVID-19. Clones were sequenced by immunoSEQ multiplex PCR, and TCRdb holds only the in-frame ones, with some missing. This repertoire shows a few hundred thousand clones, roughly 87% found once; its top ten account for more than 8.5%. Source material: PBMCs or T cells enriched from blood (not recorded which). These receptors all stem from a woman under 30 who had recovered from COVID-19.

The rearrangement joins TRBV3-1 (or the pseudogene TRBV3-2) to TRBJ1-3, with D possibly matching TRBD1 (6 bases). The germline V gene has CDR1 LGHDT and CDR2 YNNKEL (reference sequence). V was pared by 4 bases and J by 1 base, with 8 bases between. The CDR3 is 14 residues long. CDR3 in amino acids: CASSPGASGNTIYF. The CDR3 DNA sequence: TGTGCCAGCAGCCCAGGGGCATCTGGAAACACCATATATTTT.

The rearrangement joins TRBV7-2 to TRBJ2-1; D is possibly TRBD2 (6 bases). Germline loops: CDR1 SGHTA, CDR2 FQGNSA. Trimming pared 5 bases from V and 0 bases from J, leaving 11 bases between. The CDR3 consists of 15 residues. The CDR3 protein is CASSLGDFSYNEQFF. In DNA form, the CDR3 reads TGTGCCAGCAGCCTAGGGGACTTCTCCTACAATGAGCAGTTCTTC.

This clone occurred once. The chain couples TRBV4-1 to TRBJ2-3; no definite D call. V lost 1 base to trimming and J lost 2 bases, with 19 bases between them. Per the germline V gene, CDR1 is MGHRA and CDR2 is YSYEKL. The CDR3 has 18 residues. The DNA for the CDR3 is TGCGCCAGCAGCCAAGTTGTAACGGCGGCAAAACCCACAGATACGCAGTATTTT. The encoded protein is CASSQVVTAAKPTDTQYF.

This chain joins TRBV28 and TRBJ1-2; no definite D call. Trimming pared 1 base from V and 2 bases from J, leaving 8 bases between. The CDR3 has 14 amino acids. Germline CDR1 reads MDHEN; CDR2 reads SYDVKM. In DNA form, the CDR3 reads TGTGCCAGCAGTTTATTAGTCGAAAACTATGGCTACACCTTC. It is translated as CASSLLVENYGYTF.

The V call is TRBV7-3, the J call TRBJ2-1; D is undetermined. Trimming removed 1 base from V and 8 bases from J, with 9 bases in between. The CDR3 sequence is 13 residues long. CDR1 and CDR2 (germline): SGHTA, FQGTGA. DNA of the CDR3: TGTGCCAGCAGCTTAAGTGTCCGGTATGAGCAGTTCTTC. It translates to CASSLSVRYEQFF.

The chain carries TRBV5-1 and TRBJ1-3; 9 nucleotides line up with TRBD1. Trimming at V came to 0 bases and at J to 2 bases, leaving 3 bases not matched to a gene. In germline, CDR1 is SGHRS, CDR2 YFSETQ. The CDR3 extends over 16 amino acids. The chain's CDR3 is CASSLARTGAGNTIYF. The CDR3 DNA is TGCGCCAGCAGCTTGGCCCGGACAGGGGCTGGAAACACCATATATTTT.

The V call is TRBV3-1 (or the pseudogene TRBV3-2), the J call TRBJ1-1; maybe TRBD1 (6 bases). Germline V lookup: CDR1 LGHDT, CDR2 YNNKEL (reference sequence). The V and J ends lost 6 bases and 5 bases respectively, with 10 bases between them. The CDR3 consists of 12 residues. CDR3 DNA sequence: TGTGCCAGCAGTTCAGGGGAGACTGAAGCTTTCTTT. Its protein is CASSSGETEAFF.

V and J are TRBV14 and TRBJ1-5; 9 bases align to TRBD1. The CDR3 loop spans 18 amino acids. The trim removed 4 bases at V and 0 bases at J, leaving 10 bases unmatched. Per the germline V gene, CDR1 is SGHDN and CDR2 is FVKESK. The CDR3 region is CASSPGQGLAYSNQPQHF. CDR3 nucleotide sequence: TGTGCCAGCAGCCCTGGACAGGGGCTCGCCTATAGCAATCAGCCCCAGCATTTT.

The gene calls are TRBV5-1 and TRBJ2-3; a possible D gene is TRBD1 (6 bases). V lost 3 bases to trimming and J lost 0 bases, with 14 bases between them. The CDR3 contains 16 residues. The germline V gene has CDR1 SGHRS and CDR2 YFSETQ. The CDR3 coding sequence is TGCGCCAGCAGCTACGGACAGCCCTATAGCACAGATACGCAGTATTTT. The encoded protein is CASSYGQPYSTDTQYF.

The gene calls are TRBV7-8 and TRBJ2-6; 9 bases are shared with TRBD1. V dropped 3 bases and J dropped 2; count of bases not matched to a gene: 5. Germline V lookup: CDR1 SGHVS, CDR2 FQNEAQ. The CDR3 covers 17 residues. The CDR3 protein is CASSFDYRGPGANVLTF. CDR3 nucleotides: TGTGCCAGCAGCTTTGACTACAGGGGGCCTGGGGCCAACGTCCTGACTTTC.